This T cell receptor (beta chain) was observed in a study of cytomegalovirus exposure and HLA in healthy donors. Trimming cost V 2 bases and J 2 bases, with 7 bases left between them. CDR3 length equals 14 residues. CDR1 and CDR2 from the germline V gene are MDHEN and SYDVKM. The PCR was carried out with 60 Vbeta primers and 13 Jbeta primers. Sequencing used immunoSEQ multiplex PCR; TCRdb keeps in-frame clones, though not all of them. The top ten clones hold 6.9% of a sample with roughly 100,000 clones, 80% to 85% of them seen once. A word on this clone: Its antigen is not identified.

Study-level points and caveats: Most TCR sequences proved rare, with some public TCRs found in many donors.

These donors counted as nominally healthy when sampled, but unrecorded immune exposures were likely. This receptor was obtained from a man in his thirties or forties in good health and CMV-seropositive. The chain couples TRBV28 to TRBJ1-5; no firm D call. Sequenced sample: PBMCs. The CDR3 protein is CASSLELGNQPQHF. CDR3 sequence (DNA): TGTGCCAGCAGTTTAGAACTCGGCAATCAGCCCCAGCATTTT.